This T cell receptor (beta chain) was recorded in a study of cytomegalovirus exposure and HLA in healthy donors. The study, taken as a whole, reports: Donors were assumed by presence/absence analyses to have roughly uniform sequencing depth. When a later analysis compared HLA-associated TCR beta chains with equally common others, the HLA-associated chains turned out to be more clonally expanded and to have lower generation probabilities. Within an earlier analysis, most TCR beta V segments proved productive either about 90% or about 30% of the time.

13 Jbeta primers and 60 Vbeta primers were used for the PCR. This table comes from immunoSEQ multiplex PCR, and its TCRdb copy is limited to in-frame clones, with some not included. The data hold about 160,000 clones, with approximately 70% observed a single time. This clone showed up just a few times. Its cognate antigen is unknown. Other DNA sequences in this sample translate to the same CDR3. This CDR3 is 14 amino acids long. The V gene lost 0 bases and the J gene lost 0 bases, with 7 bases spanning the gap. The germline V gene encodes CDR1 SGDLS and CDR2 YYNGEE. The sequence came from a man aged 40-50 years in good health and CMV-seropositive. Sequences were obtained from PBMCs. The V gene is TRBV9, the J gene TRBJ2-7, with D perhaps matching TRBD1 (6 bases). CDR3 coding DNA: TGTGCCAGCAGCGTAGGGACAGCCTCCTACGAGCAGTACTTC. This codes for CASSVGTASYEQYF.